The 25 T cell receptor beta chains listed next were all sequenced from one sample in a study of cytomegalovirus exposure and HLA in healthy donors. Both 60 Vbeta primers and 13 Jbeta primers went into the PCR. Here immunoSEQ multiplex PCR was the method, and the copy in TCRdb shows in-frame clones only, minus some. The sample holds hundreds of thousands of clones, about three quarters seen once. Sequencing was done on a sample of PBMCs. The receptors derive from a woman aged 55-70 years in good health and CMV-seropositive.

V usage is TRBV5-1 and J usage is TRBJ1-6; D is perhaps TRBD1 (6 bases). The CDR3 sequence is 15 residues long. The germline CDR1 and CDR2 sequences are SGHRS and YFSETQ. With 4 bases removed from V and 10 bases from J, the gap between germline ends came to 18 bases. CDR3 nucleotide sequence: TGCGCCAGCAGCCCCGGGGGGGGGCCATCCTCACCCCTCCACTTT. Encoded protein: CASSPGGGPSSPLHF.

This chain joins TRBV6-1 and TRBJ1-3; no clear D gene. Trimming took off 4 bases at V and 0 bases at J, with 13 bases between the two ends. The CDR3 is made up of 16 amino acids. The germline V gene has CDR1 MNHNS and CDR2 SASEGT. CDR3 sequence (DNA): TGTGCCAGCAGTGCGTCGGCGGGTTTCTCTGGAAACACCATATATTTT. This translates into CASSASAGFSGNTIYF.

The J gene is TRBJ2-7, the V gene TRBV4-3; 9 nucleotides align to TRBD1. The germline V gene encodes CDR1 LGHNA and CDR2 YSLEER. The CDR3 is 16 amino acids. J lost 4 bases, V lost 1 base, and 8 bases had no gene match. The CDR3 region is CASSQALGQGLYEQYF. CDR3 coding DNA: TGCGCCAGCAGCCAAGCCCTGGGACAGGGACTTTACGAGCAGTACTTC.

The J gene is TRBJ1-1, the V gene TRBV28; TRBD1 might be the D (5 bases). The CDR3 covers 13 residues. V was pared by 6 bases and J by 7 bases, with 15 bases between. From germline, CDR1 is MDHEN and CDR2 SYDVKM. This chain's CDR3 is CASSVGGKSEAFF. The CDR3 DNA follows: TGTGCCAGCAGCGTGGGGGGGAAGAGTGAAGCTTTCTTT.

This clone was seen a handful of times. The chain combines TRBV2 with TRBJ1-1; D is perhaps TRBD1 (5 bases). Trimming shortened V by 3 bases and J by 1 base, and 12 bases separated the two germline ends. Germline V lookup: CDR1 SNHLY, CDR2 FYNNEI. The CDR3 runs 15 residues. The CDR3 coding sequence is TGTGCCAGCAGTGAGCTGGGGGGGGAGAACACTGAAGCTTTCTTT. As protein: CASSELGGENTEAFF.

The chain recombines TRBV2 with TRBJ1-2; TRBD1 matches at 10 bases. V shed 5 bases, J shed 3 bases, and the junction held 3 bases outside the gene matches. This CDR3 comprises 14 residues. CDR1 is SNHLY, CDR2 FYNNEI, per germline. CDR3 region: CASSRQGADYGYTF. DNA for the CDR3: TGTGCCAGCAGTCGACAGGGGGCGGACTATGGCTACACCTTC.

The DNA for the CDR3 is TGTGCCAGTAGTGTCTCTGGGCTTAACTATGGCTACACCTTC. It codes for CASSVSGLNYGYTF. The chain recombines TRBV19 with TRBJ1-2; unclear D gene. Germline V gene data show CDR1 as LNHDA and CDR2 as SQIVND (reference sequence). Trimming took off 5 bases at V and 1 base at J, with 11 bases between the two ends. This CDR3 spans 14 amino acids. Full variable domain (rest looked up from reference TRBV19 and TRBJ1-2): DGGITQSPKYLFRKEGQNVTLSCEQNLNHDAMYWYRQDPGQGLRLIYYSQIVNDFQKGDIAEGYSVSREKKESFPLTVTSAQKNPTAFYLCASSVSGLNYGYTFGSGTRLTVV.

V and J are TRBV4-2 and TRBJ2-3, with 10 bases matching TRBD2. The germline V gene has CDR1 LGHNA and CDR2 YNFKEQ. There are 16 residues in the CDR3. V lost 6 bases to trimming and J lost 3 bases; unmatched junction nucleotides: 9. CDR3 protein: CASRETSGIGTDTQYF. CDR3 DNA sequence: TGTGCCAGCAGGGAAACTAGCGGGATAGGGACAGATACGCAGTATTTT.

The CDR3 loop is CASTRGLQETQYF. The CDR3 DNA follows: TGTGCCAGCACCCGAGGACTTCAAGAGACCCAGTACTTC. The chain uses TRBV6-5 and TRBJ2-5, with D maybe TRBD2 (5 bases). Trimming removed 7 bases at V and 2 bases at J, with 11 bases between. Germline V gives CDR1 MNHEY, CDR2 SVGAGI. CDR3 length: 13 amino acids.

The V and J genes are TRBV6-1 and TRBJ2-7; perhaps TRBD1 as D (6 bases). Trimming pared 4 bases from V and 6 bases from J, leaving 16 bases between. The germline V gene encodes CDR1 MNHNS and CDR2 SASEGT. The CDR3 loop spans 14 amino acids. For the CDR3, the DNA is TGTGCCAGCAGTGGCGACAGGTTGTTAGGCGAGCAGTACTTC. Residues: CASSGDRLLGEQYF.

The chain is built from TRBV28 and TRBJ1-1, with TRBD1 identical over 7 bases. Trimming removed 6 bases from V and 8 bases from J; junction bases left unmatched: 12. Germline CDR1 is MDHEN and CDR2 is SYDVKM. This CDR3 is built from 14 residues. CDR3 DNA sequence: TGTGCCAGCAGCCCATATCCGACAGGGTCAGAAGCTTTCTTT. This gives the protein CASSPYPTGSEAFF. The full variable domain, with the rest looked up from reference TRBV28 and TRBJ1-1, is DVKVTQSSRYLVKRTGEKVFLECVQDMDHENMFWYRQDPGLGLRLIYFSYDVKMKEKGDIPEGYSVSREKKERFSLILESASTNQTSMYLCASSPYPTGSEAFFGQGTRLTVV.

The genes are TRBV7-9 and TRBJ2-5; TRBD2 matches at 9 bases. Germline lookup yields CDR1 SEHNR and CDR2 FQNEAQ (reference sequence). The CDR3 has 16 amino acids. Trimming removed 0 bases from V and 5 bases from J; junction bases left unmatched: 7. The CDR3 DNA reads TGTGCCAGCAGCTTAGCGCTCGGCGGGGGGGCGGAGACCCAGTACTTC. Its protein is CASSLALGGGAETQYF.

The rearrangement links TRBV30 to TRBJ1-4; 10 nucleotides match TRBD1. From germline, CDR1 is GTSNPN and CDR2 SVGIG (reference sequence). The CDR3 loop spans 16 amino acids. Trimming cost V 2 bases and J 2 bases; bases outside gene matches: 5. The CDR3 is CAWSTGTGATNEKLFF. The CDR3 nucleotides are TGTGCCTGGAGTACTGGGACAGGGGCTACTAATGAAAAACTGTTTTTT.

Details on this clone: The sample holds other DNA sequences that translate to the same CDR3. CDR3: CASSSGGSEYYEQYF. The CDR3 DNA is TGCGCCAGCAGCTCTGGGGGGTCAGAATACTACGAGCAGTACTTC. This chain connects TRBV5-1 to TRBJ2-7; TRBD2 is a possible D gene (6 bases). In germline, CDR1 is SGHRS, CDR2 YFSETQ. The CDR3 covers 15 residues. V dropped 3 bases and J dropped 3 bases, with 16 bases sitting between them.

V usage is TRBV11-2 and J usage is TRBJ2-5; unclear D gene. The J call may be faulty, since TRBJ2-7 better matches the DNA end. Per germline, CDR1 SGHAT and CDR2 FQNNGV. The CDR3 loop spans 13 amino acids. This CDR3 is CASSVQYLYEQYF. In DNA form, the CDR3 reads TGTGCCAGCAGCGTTCAATACCTCTACGAGCAGTACTTC.

The count of this clone is one. This sequence joins TRBV12-5 and TRBJ1-3; D possibly corresponds to TRBD1 (6 bases). Germline CDR1 LGHNT, CDR2 FRNRAP. The CDR3 has 17 residues. Trimming left V 0 bases short and J 3 bases short, with 15 bases between. CDR3 sequence (DNA): TGTGCTAGTGGTTTGGTACCAGTATTGACAGGTGGAAACACCATATATTTT. It translates to CASGLVPVLTGGNTIYF.

The gene calls are TRBV5-1 and TRBJ2-3, with D perhaps matching TRBD2 (5 bases). Germline lookup yields CDR1 SGHRS and CDR2 YFSETQ. The length of the CDR3 is 15 residues. V was pared by 0 bases and J by 4 bases, with 12 bases between. The CDR3 here is CASSLGIGIPDTQYF. CDR3 sequence (DNA): TGCGCCAGCAGCTTGGGAATCGGGATCCCAGATACGCAGTATTTT.

The count of this clone is one. The chain links TRBV2 to TRBJ1-6, with TRBD1 matching 7 bases. The J segment lost 1 base and the V segment lost 6 bases, leaving 3 bases of the junction unmatched. The CDR3 contains 15 residues. Germline loops: CDR1 SNHLY, CDR2 FYNNEI. For the CDR3, the DNA is TGTGCCAGCAGGGGGACAGCATCCTATAATTCACCCCTCCACTTT. Protein product: CASRGTASYNSPLHF.

Notes on this clone: At one of its ends the junction is not consistent with the germline gene, which may arise from a read error. This chain uses TRBV7-9 with TRBJ2-5; D perhaps matches TRBD1 (5 bases). The CDR3 contains 12 residues. Germline CDR1 and CDR2: SEHNR and FQNEAQ (reference sequence). The CDR3 sequence: CSSSLNRETQYF. CDR3 coding DNA: TGTTCCAGCAGCTTAAACAGGGAGACCCAGTACTTC.

This chain connects TRBV7-9 to TRBJ2-2; D is unresolved. Trimming stripped 0 bases from V and 1 base from J, with 6 bases between. The CDR3 covers 15 residues. The germline V gene encodes CDR1 SEHNR and CDR2 FQNEAQ (reference sequence). The CDR3 spells CASSLAAGNTGELFF. Written as DNA, the CDR3 is TGTGCCAGCAGCTTAGCAGCAGGGAACACCGGGGAGCTGTTTTTT. The full variable domain, in which reference TRBV7-9 and TRBJ2-2 provide the parts outside the CDR3, is DTGVSQNPRHKITKRGQNVTFRCDPISEHNRLYWYRQTLGQGPEFLTYFQNEAQLEKSRLLSDRFSAERPKGSFSTLEIQRTEQGDSAMYLCASSLAAGNTGELFFGEGSRLTVL.

The sample holds a few counts of this clone. V and J are TRBV18 and TRBJ2-7, with 11 nucleotides matching TRBD2. J gave up 6 bases and V 1 base, and 2 bases lay outside the gene matches. Germline V gene sequence: CDR1 KGHSH, CDR2 LQKENI. This CDR3 has 14 residues. The CDR3 DNA follows: TGTGCCAGCTCACCACAGGGGACTAGCGGCGAGCAGTACTTC. Translating it yields CASSPQGTSGEQYF. Combining the CDR3 with reference TRBV18 and TRBJ2-7 gives the whole variable domain NAGVMQNPRHLVRRRGQEARLRCSPMKGHSHVYWYRQLPEEGLKFMVYLQKENIIDESGMPKERFSAEFPKEGPSILRIQQVVRGDSAAYFCASSPQGTSGEQYFGPGTRLTVT.

This rearrangement joins TRBV11-1 to TRBJ2-3, with a tentative D call TRBD2 (5 bases). The CDR3 spans 14 residues. The germline V gene encodes CDR1 SGHAT and CDR2 FQDESV (reference sequence). V lost 1 base and J 3 bases, leaving 8 bases between the germline ends. The CDR3 here is CASSLDLATDTQYF. The CDR3 DNA is TGTGCCAGCAGCTTAGACCTAGCAACAGATACGCAGTATTTT.

This chain links TRBV7-9 with TRBJ2-6; D possibly corresponds to TRBD2 (5 bases). The CDR3 has 19 amino acids. Germline CDR1 SEHNR, CDR2 FQNEAQ (reference sequence). V lost 2 bases and J 2 bases, leaving 19 bases between the germline ends. DNA of the CDR3: TGTGCCAGCAGCTTAACCTTGGGAGTATCTGCTACTGGGGCCAACGTCCTGACTTTC. Translation: CASSLTLGVSATGANVLTF.

V is TRBV5-4 and J is TRBJ2-7; TRBD2 matches 15 bases. CDR1 and CDR2 from the germline V gene are SGHNT and YYREEE (reference sequence). V lost 3 bases to trimming and J lost 4 bases; unmatched junction nucleotides: 5. The CDR3 extends over 16 amino acids. The CDR3: CASSSGTSGRLYEQYF. The CDR3 DNA reads as TGTGCCAGCAGCTCCGGGACTAGCGGGAGGTTGTACGAGCAGTACTTC. Full variable domain (missing parts from reference TRBV5-4 and TRBJ2-7): ETGVTQSPTHLIKTRGQQVTLRCSSQSGHNTVSWYQQALGQGPQFIFQYYREEENGRGNFPPRFSGLQFPNYSSELNVNALELDDSALYLCASSSGTSGRLYEQYFGPGTRLTVT.

The chain employs TRBV7-2 and TRBJ2-5; a weak D match, TRBD2 (7 bases). V shed 6 bases and J shed 4 bases, with 15 bases lying between them. CDR3 size: 14 residues. Germline V gene lookup returns CDR1 SGHTA and CDR2 FQGNSA. CDR3 loop: CASRWGGAIETQYF. The DNA of the CDR3 is TGTGCCAGCAGATGGGGGGGGGCCATAGAGACCCAGTACTTC.